Listed below are T cell receptor beta chains from one sample, sequenced in a study of blood T cell repertoires in COVID-19. Sequenced by immunoSEQ multiplex PCR; TCRdb stores in-frame clones only, minus some. The sample consists of 120,000 to 150,000 clones, around 80% of them appearing once. The sequencing input was peripheral blood. These receptors all stem from a man aged 60-69 years with active or convalescent COVID-19. Both conserved end residues are part of each CDR3. Each record gives: J gene, clone size, V gene, CDR3 protein. Expanded clones are given a class, and other clones once, few, many or no size at all.

J gene: TRBJ1-4
clone size: NA
V gene: TRBV5-1
CDR3 protein: CASSTTGGVEKLFF

J gene: TRBJ2-1
clone size: NA
V gene: TRBV14
CDR3 protein: CASSQVLAGGSGEQFF

J gene: TRBJ1-1
clone size: NA
V gene: TRBV9
CDR3 protein: CASNKGQFGTEAFF

J gene: TRBJ2-1
clone size: NA
V gene: TRBV11-3
CDR3 protein: CASSSTGTSGKDEQFF

J gene: TRBJ2-1
clone size: NA
V gene: TRBV7-9
CDR3 protein: CASSASGLINEQFF

J gene: TRBJ1-1
clone size: NA
V gene: TRBV19
CDR3 protein: CASSMFGYTEAFF

J gene: TRBJ2-1
clone size: NA
V gene: TRBV5-6
CDR3 protein: CASSSGLAGGPYNEQFF

J gene: TRBJ2-1
clone size: NA
V gene: TRBV24-1
CDR3 protein: CATRDYSYNEQFF

J gene: TRBJ2-1
clone size: once
V gene: TRBV2
CDR3 protein: CASTPEGLAGYNEQFF

J gene: TRBJ2-1
clone size: NA
V gene: TRBV19
CDR3 protein: CASSMIWGVGHPSYNEQFF

J gene: TRBJ2-7
clone size: NA
V gene: TRBV13
CDR3 protein: CASSLGGQGSNEQYF

J gene: TRBJ1-5
clone size: once
V gene: TRBV28
CDR3 protein: CAIRLGGNSNQPQHF

J gene: TRBJ2-5
clone size: NA
V gene: TRBV7-9
CDR3 protein: CASSWGQGAETQYF

J gene: TRBJ2-3
clone size: NA
V gene: TRBV6-2/TRBV6-3
CDR3 protein: CASSYEARDTQYF

J gene: TRBJ1-5
clone size: NA
V gene: TRBV15
CDR3 protein: CATREGAKPQHF

J gene: TRBJ2-1
clone size: NA
V gene: TRBV19
CDR3 protein: CASSAGTSGSYNEQFF

J gene: TRBJ1-3
clone size: few
V gene: TRBV7-3
CDR3 protein: CASSLGLSGNTIYF

J gene: TRBJ1-6
clone size: once
V gene: TRBV28
CDR3 protein: CASSPGGDNSPLHF

J gene: TRBJ2-3
clone size: once
V gene: TRBV4-3
CDR3 protein: CASSQDRVDTQYF

J gene: TRBJ2-7
clone size: once
V gene: TRBV27
CDR3 protein: CASRGTSGSGYEQYF

J gene: TRBJ2-7
clone size: NA
V gene: TRBV28
CDR3 protein: CASDSRDSNYEQYF

J gene: TRBJ2-7
clone size: NA
V gene: TRBV4-3
CDR3 protein: CASSQDIVGNYEQYF

J gene: TRBJ2-3
clone size: NA
V gene: TRBV10-3
CDR3 protein: CAIRTSGRSRSTDTQYF

J gene: TRBJ2-2
clone size: NA
V gene: TRBV28
CDR3 protein: CASSAARRELFF

J gene: TRBJ1-1
clone size: NA
V gene: TRBV19
CDR3 protein: CASRPTRNRGNTEAFF

J gene: TRBJ2-5
clone size: NA
V gene: TRBV7-3
CDR3 protein: CASSAKPGAGPETQYF

J gene: TRBJ1-1
clone size: NA
V gene: TRBV7-2
CDR3 protein: CASSSQPGLNTEAFF

J gene: TRBJ1-4
clone size: NA
V gene: TRBV5-4
CDR3 protein: CASSLRDRGRSEKLFF

J gene: TRBJ1-3
clone size: NA
V gene: TRBV7-2
CDR3 protein: CASSLGAGSGNTIYF

J gene: TRBJ1-4
clone size: NA
V gene: TRBV7-9
CDR3 protein: CASSLQGAEKLFF

J gene: TRBJ1-5
clone size: once
V gene: TRBV11-2
CDR3 protein: CASSPLGGQSGRPQHF

J gene: TRBJ1-3
clone size: NA
V gene: TRBV10-3
CDR3 protein: CAISDLALRRRTFNTIYF

J gene: TRBJ2-3
clone size: NA
V gene: TRBV6-5
CDR3 protein: CASSYSWTRSTDTQYF

J gene: TRBJ2-1
clone size: NA
V gene: TRBV4-3
CDR3 protein: CASSPTSGRSGEQFF

J gene: TRBJ2-3
clone size: NA
V gene: TRBV5-6
CDR3 protein: CASSQRSGGTQYF

J gene: TRBJ2-3
clone size: NA
V gene: TRBV9
CDR3 protein: CASSPLAGSPSTDTQYF

J gene: TRBJ2-2
clone size: NA
V gene: TRBV3-1/TRBV3-2
CDR3 protein: CASSQLAGGAGELFF

J gene: TRBJ1-2
clone size: NA
V gene: TRBV28
CDR3 protein: CATFNPLTLGYGYTF

J gene: TRBJ1-4
clone size: NA
V gene: TRBV2
CDR3 protein: CASRTPGSLNEKLFF

J gene: TRBJ1-4
clone size: NA
V gene: TRBV19
CDR3 protein: CASSRTGQAGEKLFF

J gene: TRBJ2-5
clone size: NA
V gene: TRBV11-2
CDR3 protein: CASSIGTLQETQYF

J gene: TRBJ2-3
clone size: few
V gene: TRBV6-5
CDR3 protein: CAVPGVGTDTQYF

J gene: TRBJ2-3
clone size: few
V gene: TRBV18
CDR3 protein: CASSPGHSSTDTQYF

J gene: TRBJ2-2
clone size: NA
V gene: TRBV5-1
CDR3 protein: CASSLAGTDTGELFF

J gene: TRBJ2-1
clone size: few
V gene: TRBV29-1
CDR3 protein: CSAGAWDRGGNEQFF

J gene: TRBJ1-2
clone size: NA
V gene: TRBV27
CDR3 protein: CASSFRGNYGYTF

J gene: TRBJ2-7
clone size: few
V gene: TRBV19
CDR3 protein: CASSQGGLAGDSYEQYF

J gene: TRBJ2-7
clone size: NA
V gene: TRBV28
CDR3 protein: CASRPGLAGGSYEQYF

J gene: TRBJ1-6
clone size: NA
V gene: TRBV5-4
CDR3 protein: CASRVGTGKSSPLHF

J gene: TRBJ2-4
clone size: NA
V gene: TRBV23-1
CDR3 protein: CASSRGQAGEPGGVIQYF

J gene: TRBJ2-1
clone size: NA
V gene: TRBV11-2
CDR3 protein: CASSTDRGISEQFF